These T cell receptor beta chains were read from a single sample in a study of early T cells in non-severe SARS-CoV-2 infection. TCRdb re-called the 5' RACE reads with MiXCR, one entry per CDR3 protein. This table holds tens of thousands of distinct CDR3 sequences, 5.2% found once. Specimen: whole blood. These receptors were collected from an adult who was a healthcare worker with PCR-confirmed SARS-CoV-2 infection or an uninfected control (not recorded which). The CDR3 runs from the conserved cysteine through the conserved F or W. The D gene is left open where the match is weak. Rows may omit the clone size; those that give it use once, few, many or a size class.

d_gene	abundance	j_gene	v_gene	CDR3aa	CDR3nt
TRBD1	few	TRBJ2-3	TRBV5-1	CASSLGQGATADTQYF	TGCGCCAGCAGCTTGGGACAGGGGGCCACAGCAGATACGCAGTATTTT
-	many	TRBJ2-1	TRBV7-9	CASSLWDEQFF	TGTGCCAGCAGCTTATGGGATGAGCAGTTCTTC
-	medium-sized	TRBJ1-1	TRBV29-1	CSVGTSHLLEAFF	TGCAGCGTTGGGACAAGTCACCTCCTTGAAGCTTTCTTT
-	medium-sized	TRBJ1-6	TRBV10-3	CAISESSSISPLHF	TGTGCCATCAGTGAGTCAAGCAGCATCTCACCCCTCCACTTT
-	many	TRBJ2-7	TRBV7-9	CASSPSGRGTSTYEQYF	TGTGCCAGCAGCCCCTCCGGACGGGGAACCTCGACCTACGAGCAGTACTTC
TRBD2	many	TRBJ2-3	TRBV19	CASSNAGADTQYF	TGTGCCAGTAGTAATGCGGGAGCAGATACGCAGTATTTT
-	many	TRBJ2-2	TRBV11-2	CASSLGQVETGELFF	TGTGCCAGCAGCTTAGGACAGGTGGAGACCGGGGAGCTGTTTTTT
TRBD2	-	TRBJ2-1	TRBV28	CASSSGTSGSKQFF	TGTGCCAGCAGTTCGGGGACTAGCGGGAGTAAGCAGTTCTTC
TRBD1	many	TRBJ1-1	TRBV7-9	CASSSQGASTEAFF	TGTGCCAGCAGCTCTCAGGGGGCAAGCACTGAAGCTTTCTTT
-	many	TRBJ2-7	TRBV7-2	CASSLLSGAVSGEQYF	TGTGCCAGCAGCCTCCTTAGCGGAGCAGTCTCGGGGGAGCAGTACTTC
-	few	TRBJ1-5	TRBV12-3/TRBV12-4	CASSQQDGYSNQPQHF	TGTGCCAGCAGCCAACAGGACGGGTATAGCAATCAGCCCCAGCATTTT
TRBD2	many	TRBJ2-1	TRBV14	CASSLDGSSGLSSYNEQFF	TGTGCCAGCAGCCTCGACGGGAGTAGCGGGCTTAGCTCCTACAATGAGCAGTTCTTC
-	many	TRBJ2-3	TRBV10-3	CAISEAGQSTDTQYF	TGTGCCATCAGTGAGGCGGGACAAAGCACAGATACGCAGTATTTT
-	few	TRBJ1-4	TRBV6-1	CASSVYTTNEKLFF	TGTGCCAGCAGTGTCTATACAACTAATGAAAAACTGTTTTTT
-	few	TRBJ2-1	TRBV14	CASSQGSGASYNEQFF	TGTGCCAGCAGCCAAGGGTCCGGAGCCTCCTACAATGAGCAGTTCTTC
TRBD1	many	TRBJ1-2	TRBV10-3	CAIRPGQRDYGYTF	TGTGCCATCAGACCGGGACAGAGGGATTATGGCTACACCTTC
-	many	TRBJ1-2	TRBV5-4	CASSFSGGGVYTF	TGTGCCAGCAGCTTCTCCGGCGGGGGAGTCTACACCTTC
-	many	TRBJ2-1	TRBV5-1	CASSLVGGSYNEQFF	TGCGCCAGCAGCTTGGTTGGGGGTTCCTACAATGAGCAGTTCTTC
TRBD2	many	TRBJ2-2	TRBV7-9	CASSSSSGSVTGELFF	TGTGCCAGCAGCTCTTCTAGCGGGAGTGTCACCGGGGAGCTGTTTTTT
-	-	TRBJ2-7	TRBV28	CASSLNFRGGAYEQYF	TGTGCCAGCAGTTTAAACTTCAGGGGAGGGGCCTACGAGCAGTACTTC
-	many	TRBJ2-3	TRBV24-1	CATSGRSTDTQYF	TGTGCCACCAGTGGCCGGTCCACAGATACGCAGTATTTT
-	many	TRBJ1-1	TRBV5-1	CASSLVQGIRTEAFF	TGCGCCAGCAGCTTGGTGCAGGGCATCCGAACTGAAGCTTTCTTT
-	many	TRBJ1-1	TRBV6-2/TRBV6-3	CASSYGRLVEAFF	TGTGCCAGCAGTTACGGACGGCTTGTTGAAGCTTTCTTT
TRBD1	many	TRBJ2-1	TRBV20-1	CSARVWDRNYEQFF	TGCAGTGCTAGAGTATGGGACAGGAATTATGAGCAGTTCTTC
TRBD1	few	TRBJ2-1	TRBV11-3	CASSLESQGWNEQFF	TGTGCCAGCAGCTTAGAGTCACAGGGGTGGAATGAGCAGTTCTTC
-	few	TRBJ1-1	TRBV7-9	CASSLAVRGGENTEAFF	TGTGCCAGCAGCTTAGCGGTCAGGGGAGGGGAGAACACTGAAGCTTTCTTT
-	many	TRBJ2-1	TRBV3-1	CASSPTGARSHEQFF	TGTGCCAGCAGCCCCACCGGGGCGAGGAGCCATGAGCAGTTCTTC
-	-	TRBJ2-3	TRBV6-2/TRBV6-3	CASSRGTTTDTQYF	TGTGCCAGCAGTAGGGGGACCACCACAGATACGCAGTATTTT
-	many	TRBJ2-6	TRBV20-1	CSARLRGPERSGANVLTF	TGCAGTGCTAGACTCAGGGGTCCGGAACGTTCTGGGGCCAACGTCCTGACTTTC
-	many	TRBJ1-5	TRBV6-6	CASSYPREGQPQHF	TGTGCCAGCAGTTACCCAAGGGAAGGTCAGCCCCAGCATTTT
-	many	TRBJ2-7	TRBV7-2	CASSLDGNSYEQYF	TGTGCCAGCAGCTTGGACGGCAACTCCTACGAGCAGTACTTC
TRBD2	few	TRBJ2-7	TRBV11-2	CASSLAGGPVHEQYF	TGTGCCAGCAGCTTAGCGGGAGGGCCAGTCCACGAGCAGTACTTC
-	many	TRBJ2-2	TRBV5-1	CASEQGSNTGELFF	TGCGCCAGCGAACAGGGCTCGAACACCGGGGAGCTGTTTTTT
-	few	TRBJ2-3	TRBV20-1	CSAPKAGLGEDTQYF	TGCAGTGCTCCGAAGGCGGGACTGGGGGAGGATACGCAGTATTTT
TRBD2	few	TRBJ2-3	TRBV19	CASTIGTTLTDTQYF	TGTGCCAGTACGATCGGGACTACCTTAACAGATACGCAGTATTTT
-	many	TRBJ2-7	TRBV18	CASSSTPTSSYEQYF	TGTGCCAGCTCATCTACCCCTACGTCCTCCTACGAGCAGTACTTC
-	few	TRBJ2-2	TRBV18	CASSPQQGGRSNTGELFF	TGTGCCAGCTCACCACAACAGGGAGGTAGATCGAACACCGGGGAGCTGTTTTTT
-	few	TRBJ1-1	TRBV10-2	CASSEPGPLNTEAFF	TGCGCCAGCAGTGAGCCCGGCCCGTTGAACACTGAAGCTTTCTTT
TRBD2	many	TRBJ2-3	TRBV7-6	CASSLGGQASGRLTDTQYF	TGTGCCAGCAGCTTAGGAGGTCAGGCTAGCGGGAGGTTGACAGATACGCAGTATTTT
TRBD1	few	TRBJ1-1	TRBV7-8	CASSLVQGGTEAFF	TGTGCCAGCAGCTTAGTGCAGGGGGGCACTGAAGCTTTCTTT
-	few	TRBJ2-3	TRBV11-2	CASSLEVRSTDTQYF	TGTGCCAGCAGCTTAGAGGTCCGTAGTACAGATACGCAGTATTTT
TRBD1	many	TRBJ2-1	TRBV20-1	CSARGTGGRLRSSNEQFF	TGCAGTGCTAGGGGGACAGGGGGGCGACTCCGTTCTTCAAATGAGCAGTTCTTC
-	many	TRBJ2-1	TRBV12-3/TRBV12-4	CASSLVTAEQFF	TGTGCCAGCAGTTTAGTGACGGCTGAGCAGTTCTTC
-	many	TRBJ1-1	TRBV6-6	CASSFSQAEAFF	TGTGCCAGCAGTTTTTCCCAGGCTGAAGCTTTCTTT
-	few	TRBJ2-3	TRBV21-1	CASSKSGSRGRSDTQYF	TGTGCCAGCAGCAAAAGTGGCAGCAGAGGTAGATCGGATACGCAGTATTTT
-	-	TRBJ2-7	TRBV7-2	CASSLGQGFYEQYF	TGTGCCAGCAGCTTAGGTCAGGGGTTCTACGAGCAGTACTTC
-	few	TRBJ2-1	TRBV4-2	CASSQDPSSYNEQFF	TGTGCCAGCAGCCAAGATCCGAGCTCCTACAATGAGCAGTTCTTC
-	many	TRBJ2-3	TRBV28	CASSSPGRTHRDTQYF	TGTGCCAGCAGTTCACCCGGCCGAACCCACAGAGATACGCAGTATTTT
TRBD2	many	TRBJ2-1	TRBV7-3	CASSSSSGEYNEQFF	TGTGCCAGCAGCTCATCTAGCGGGGAATACAATGAGCAGTTCTTC
-	-	TRBJ1-6	TRBV20-1	CSARRDSNSPLHF	TGCAGTGCTAGAAGAGACAGTAATTCACCCCTCCACTTT
-	many	TRBJ2-2	TRBV7-2	CASSPPGTGELFF	TGTGCCAGCAGCCCCCCGGGCACCGGGGAGCTGTTTTTT
TRBD2	many	TRBJ2-2	TRBV18	CASSPPGLAENTGELFF	TGTGCCAGCTCACCACCGGGGCTAGCGGAGAACACCGGGGAGCTGTTTTTT
-	-	TRBJ2-3	TRBV14	CASSQDHLVNTQYF	TGTGCCAGCAGCCAAGATCACTTGGTAAATACGCAGTATTTT
-	many	TRBJ2-7	TRBV20-1	CSAVDSVAYEQYF	TGCAGTGCTGTGGACAGCGTCGCCTACGAGCAGTACTTC
-	many	TRBJ2-7	TRBV28	CASSSFYEQYF	TGTGCCAGCAGTTCCTTCTACGAGCAGTACTTC
TRBD2	many	TRBJ2-3	TRBV11-1	CASSRGLAGGSDTQYF	TGTGCCAGCAGCCGCGGACTAGCGGGAGGGTCAGATACGCAGTATTTT